This paragraph covers one T cell receptor beta chain sequence. Time point reported: blood from clinic visit 5 months post-surgery; TSC patient then seizure free. This CDR3 has 13 residues. Trimming removed 0 bases from V and 8 bases from J, with 8 bases in between. Germline CDR1 is PRHDT and CDR2 is FYEKMQ (reference sequence). The data stem from a study of brain T cells in children with intractable seizures. Repertoires were generated with immunoSEQ multiplex PCR, while TCRdb's copy carries only in-frame clones and drops some. The sample includes about 350,000 clones, 93% of them seen just once. The TCR was taken from a boy less than two years old with tuberous sclerosis and intractable seizures. The chain employs TRBV13 and TRBJ2-1; no reliable D call. Sequenced here: peripheral blood, sampled approximately 5 months after surgery. DNA of the CDR3: TGTGCCAGCAGCTTAGGCGCTACGGATGAGCAGTTCTTC. Its protein product is CASSLGATDEQFF.